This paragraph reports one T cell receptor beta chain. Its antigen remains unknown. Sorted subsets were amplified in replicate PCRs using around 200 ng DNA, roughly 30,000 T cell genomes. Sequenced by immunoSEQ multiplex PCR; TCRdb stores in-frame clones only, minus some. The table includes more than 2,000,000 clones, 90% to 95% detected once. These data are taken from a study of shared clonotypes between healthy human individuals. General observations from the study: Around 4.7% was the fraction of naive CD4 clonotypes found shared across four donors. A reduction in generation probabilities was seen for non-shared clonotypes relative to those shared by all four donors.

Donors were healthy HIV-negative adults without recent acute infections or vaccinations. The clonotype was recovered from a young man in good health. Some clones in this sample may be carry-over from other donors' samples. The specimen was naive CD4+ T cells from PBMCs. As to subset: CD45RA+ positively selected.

The CDR3 reads CASSPPEPGRTQYF. The CDR3 DNA sequence: TGTGCCAGCTCACCACCGGAACCGGGCAGGACCCAGTACTTC. The chain links TRBV18 to TRBJ2-5, with no clear D. The CDR3 is 14 residues long. Between the trimmed V and J ends, which lost 0 bases and 7 bases, there was a span of 12 bases. CDR1 and CDR2 (germline): KGHSH, LQKENI.